Each of the 8 T cell receptor beta chains below was sequenced from the same sample in a study of blood T cells in healthy people across ages. The authors ran a second PCR of roughly 7 to 11 cycles using a sample-barcoded 5' primer and a J-beta primer mix. TCRdb re-analysed the 5' RACE reads in MiXCR, keeping a single row per CDR3 protein. The sample shows 1.4 million or so distinct CDR3 sequences, approximately 43% of them seen only once. Sequencing used blood. The receptors here all came from a woman aged 18-35 years in good health.

There are a few counts of this clonotype. This chain joins TRBV7-6 and TRBJ1-5; possibly TRBD1 for D (6 bases). Trimming cost V 4 bases and J 0 bases, with 13 bases left between them. The CDR3 is 16 amino acids. The germline V gene encodes CDR1 SGHVS and CDR2 FNYEAQ. The CDR3 coding sequence is TGTGCCAGCAGCTCGGGGGGGCGGTATAGCAATCAGCCCCAGCATTTT. This translates into CASSSGGRYSNQPQHF. The variable domain in full, completed from reference TRBV7-6 and TRBJ1-5, reads GAGVSQSPRYKVTKRGQDVALRCDPISGHVSLYWYRQALGQGPEFLTYFNYEAQQDKSGLPNDRFSAERPEGSISTLTIQRTEQRDSAMYRCASSSGGRYSNQPQHFGDGTRLSIL.

The chain carries TRBV5-1 and TRBJ1-1, with D perhaps matching TRBD1 (5 bases). CDR3 length equals 18 residues. V gave up 3 bases and J gave up 5 bases, with 26 bases separating them. Germline V gives CDR1 SGHRS, CDR2 YFSETQ. The CDR3 DNA reads as TGCGCCAGCAGCTGGGGGTCTTTAATACAACGGGGGGAAACTGAAGCTTTCTTT. It yields the protein CASSWGSLIQRGETEAFF.

This CDR3 is CASSQAIRAEGYTF. The CDR3 DNA is TGTGCCAGCAGCCAAGCGATCAGGGCGGAGGGCTACACCTTC. V and J are TRBV3-1 and TRBJ1-2; maybe TRBD1 (5 bases). The CDR3 is 14 residues long. Per the germline V gene, CDR1 is LGHDT and CDR2 is YNNKEL (reference sequence). With 1 base removed from V and 8 bases from J, the gap between germline ends came to 14 bases. The full variable domain, with the rest looked up from reference TRBV3-1 and TRBJ1-2, is DTAVSQTPKYLVTQMGNDKSIKCEQNLGHDTMYWYKQDSKKFLKIMFSYNNKELIINETVPNRFSPKSPDKAHLNLHINSLELGDSAVYFCASSQAIRAEGYTFGSGTRLTVV.

V gene TRBV7-2 combines with J gene TRBJ2-7, with unresolved D. The CDR3 sequence is 15 residues long. Trimming cost V 5 bases and J 0 bases, with 14 bases left between them. The germline V gene encodes CDR1 SGHTA and CDR2 FQGNSA. The CDR3 sequence: CASSHSSESSYEQYF. CDR3 nucleotides: TGTGCCAGCAGCCATTCGTCGGAGAGCTCCTACGAGCAGTACTTC.

This clonotype was counted a few times. V usage is TRBV28 and J usage is TRBJ2-1; no firm D call. Per germline, CDR1 MDHEN and CDR2 SYDVKM. The germline V and J ends were trimmed by 1 base and 5 bases, with 9 bases remaining between them. This CDR3 is built from 14 residues. CDR3 nucleotide sequence: TGTGCCAGCAGTTTATATGGCTACGACAATGAGCAGTTCTTC. Its translation: CASSLYGYDNEQFF. The entire variable domain, with the rest obtained from reference TRBV28 and TRBJ2-1, is as follows: DVKVTQSSRYLVKRTGEKVFLECVQDMDHENMFWYRQDPGLGLRLIYFSYDVKMKEKGDIPEGYSVSREKKERFSLILESASTNQTSMYLCASSLYGYDNEQFFGPGTRLTVL.

This clonotype appeared a few times. The J gene is TRBJ2-3, the V gene TRBV6-2 or TRBV6-3; D gene ambiguous. The length of the CDR3 is 14 residues. Between the trimmed V and J ends, which lost 2 bases and 2 bases, there was a span of 8 bases. The germline V gene encodes CDR1 MNHEY and CDR2 SVGEGT. The CDR3, as DNA: TGTGCCAGCAGTTACAGGGATCCCACAGATACGCAGTATTTT. It encodes CASSYRDPTDTQYF.

This clonotype was observed a few times. The chain links TRBV7-9 to TRBJ1-3; 7 nucleotides align to TRBD1. Per germline, CDR1 SEHNR and CDR2 FQNEAQ (reference sequence). The CDR3 is made up of 16 amino acids. With 5 bases clipped from V and 0 bases from J, the junction kept 7 bases outside the gene matches. The CDR3 is CASSPWTGVSGNTIYF. DNA for the CDR3: TGTGCCAGCAGCCCCTGGACAGGCGTCTCTGGAAACACCATATATTTT.

V and J are TRBV9 and TRBJ2-3; D gene ambiguous. V gave up 2 bases and J gave up 4 bases, with 14 bases separating them. Germline V CDR1 and CDR2: SGDLS, YYNGEE. CDR3 length equals 15 residues. The chain's CDR3 is CASSVRAAQSDTQYF. Here the CDR3 DNA reads TGTGCCAGCAGCGTCCGGGCCGCACAGTCAGATACGCAGTATTTT. Full variable domain (missing parts from reference TRBV9 and TRBJ2-3): DSGVTQTPKHLITATGQRVTLRCSPRSGDLSVYWYQQSLDQGLQFLIQYYNGEERAKGNILERFSAQQFPDLHSELNLSSLELGDSALYFCASSVRAAQSDTQYFGPGTRLTVL.